This entry lists 18 T cell receptor beta chains sequenced from one sample in a study of T cells in Graves' hyperthyroidism and ophthalmopathy. TCR beta CDR3 region amplification was performed from RNA transcripts. An initial round of RT-PCR targeting the TCR CDR3 relied on the HTBI primer set. Using its own MiXCR run on the multiplex PCR reads, TCRdb lists one record per CDR3 protein. Altogether about 700,000 distinct CDR3 sequences are present, approximately 14% being singletons, with the ten largest covering 10%. Sample: blood. All receptors come from a woman in her late teens or twenties with Graves' hyperthyroidism.

This clonotype was observed at least ten times. The chain carries TRBV7-9 and TRBJ2-1, with 16 bases that match TRBD2. The trim removed 2 bases at V and 4 bases at J, leaving 14 bases unmatched. CDR3 length equals 21 residues. Germline-derived CDR1 and CDR2 are SEHNR and FQNEAQ (reference sequence). CDR3 nucleotide sequence: TGTGCCAGCAGCTTAACAGTCTCGGGACTAGCGGGAGGGACGGGGTACAATGAGCAGTTCTTC. This gives the protein CASSLTVSGLAGGTGYNEQFF.

The table lists this clonotype with a few counts. This may arise from a read error, as a much more abundant clone is one base away. No conserved phenylalanine or tryptophan is present at the end of the CDR3, so a read error is the likely explanation. This sequence joins TRBV28 and TRBJ2-7; tentatively, D is TRBD2 (6 bases). There are 16 residues in the CDR3. Trimming removed 5 bases from V and 2 bases from J, with 19 bases in between. Germline lookup yields CDR1 MDHEN and CDR2 SYDVKM. The CDR3 here is CASSTRGRERPYEQYL. CDR3 nucleotide sequence: TGTGCCAGCAGTACCCGGGGACGGGAGAGGCCCTACGAGCAGTACCTC.

Notes on this clonotype: Since a much larger clone is just one base distant, this may be a read error. This CDR3 is missing its conserved last phenylalanine or tryptophan, likely due to a read error. The rearrangement joins TRBV18 to TRBJ1-5; D uncertain. This CDR3 spans 13 amino acids. Germline CDR1 is KGHSH and CDR2 is LQKENI. V lost 4 bases and J lost 5, with 9 bases in between. The CDR3, as DNA: TGTGCCAGCTCACAGGGCCCTGATCAGCCCCAGCATTTA. This sequence encodes CASSQGPDQPQHL.

This clonotype has a handful of counts. The gene calls are TRBV4-3 and TRBJ2-3, with D possibly being TRBD1 (7 bases). The CDR3 has 16 amino acids. The germline V gene encodes CDR1 LGHNA and CDR2 YSLEER. V was trimmed by 0 bases and J by 6 bases, leaving 16 bases between them. The CDR3 loop reads CASSQEIGTAGDTQYF. CDR3 coding DNA: TGCGCCAGCAGCCAAGAGATCGGGACAGCGGGCGATACGCAGTATTTT.

To note about this clonotype: Being one base from a much bigger clone, this may be a read error. The rearrangement joins TRBV27 to TRBJ2-7; no clear D gene. Germline assignment: CDR1 MNHEY and CDR2 SMNVEV (reference sequence). The V end lost 8 bases, the J end lost 7 bases, and 15 bases lay between the germline ends. The CDR3 has 12 residues. The CDR3 DNA reads TGTGCCAGCGGCCTTATAGAGAGGGAGCAGTACTTC. It encodes CASGLIEREQYF.

The sample holds many counts of this clonotype. CDR3 bases: TGTGCCAGCAGCTCCCCTAGCGGGAGAGATGAGCAGTTCTTC. This gives the protein CASSSPSGRDEQFF. V usage is TRBV7-2 and J usage is TRBJ2-1; 10 bases line up with TRBD2. Germline lookup yields CDR1 SGHTA and CDR2 FQGNSA. The V and J ends lost 4 bases and 8 bases, in that order; junction bases with no gene match: 5. CDR3 length equals 14 residues.

The sample holds many counts of this clonotype. The chain employs TRBV2 and TRBJ2-7, with a tentative D call TRBD1 (6 bases). CDR1 SNHLY and CDR2 FYNNEI come from the germline V gene. This CDR3 is 14 amino acids long. Trimming took 6 bases from V and 5 from J, leaving 17 bases between them. The CDR3 bases are TGTGCCAGCAGGGGCGCCCGTACAGGGAACGAGCAGTACTTC. Encoded protein: CASRGARTGNEQYF.

This chain connects TRBV4-1 to TRBJ1-4; tentatively, D is TRBD1 (6 bases). V shed 4 bases and J shed 8 bases, with 17 bases lying between them. The CDR3 contains 15 residues. CDR1 is MGHRA and CDR2 is YSYEKL in the germline V gene. The DNA for the CDR3 is TGCGCCAGCAGCCGGACGGGGGGGGCATGGGAAAAACTGTTTTTT. This codes for CASSRTGGAWEKLFF.

Only a few counts were recorded for this clonotype. The rearrangement uses TRBV15 and TRBJ2-1; maybe TRBD2 (6 bases). The V end was cut by 0 bases, the J end by 9 bases, with 15 bases between. This CDR3 comprises 15 residues. CDR1 and CDR2 (germline): LNHNV, YYDKDF (reference sequence). In DNA form, the CDR3 reads TGTGCCACCAGCAGAGACAGGCCCCCCGGGAGTGAGCAGTTCTTC. Translated: CATSRDRPPGSEQFF.

This clonotype was detected only a few times. This chain links TRBV3-1 with TRBJ2-4, with 11 bases fitting TRBD2. V lost 4 bases to trimming and J lost 0 bases; unmatched junction nucleotides: 11. The CDR3 loop spans 19 amino acids. Germline values: CDR1 LGHDT, CDR2 YNNKEL (reference sequence). In DNA, the CDR3 is TGTGCCAGCAGCCCCTACCTGGGACTAGCGGAAATAGCCAAAAACATTCAGTACTTC. It translates to CASSPYLGLAEIAKNIQYF.

This clonotype was observed at least ten times. The chain joins TRBV28 to TRBJ2-7; perhaps TRBD1 as D (6 bases). The germline V gene encodes CDR1 MDHEN and CDR2 SYDVKM. The V end lost 6 bases, the J end lost 2 bases, and 20 bases lay between the germline ends. This CDR3 comprises 16 residues. The CDR3 region has the DNA TGTGCCAGCAGCCCAACCCATACAGGGTCCCCCTACGAGCAGTACTTC. Translation: CASSPTHTGSPYEQYF.

The table lists this clonotype with a few counts. V usage is TRBV7-3 and J usage is TRBJ2-2; tentative D call: TRBD2 (5 bases). This CDR3 comprises 15 residues. From germline, CDR1 is SGHTA and CDR2 FQGTGA. The germline V and J ends were trimmed by 5 bases and 6 bases, with 16 bases remaining between them. In DNA, the CDR3 is TGTGCCAGCAGCCCACCTAGCCCTCATCCCGGGGAGCTGTTTTTT. Its translation: CASSPPSPHPGELFF.

This chain connects TRBV24-1 to TRBJ1-5; no definite D call. The CDR3 length is 13 residues. CDR1 KGHDR and CDR2 SFDVKD come from the germline V gene. V was shortened by 7 bases and J by 3 bases, with 9 bases between the two germline ends. CDR3 nucleotides: TGTGCCACCAGGGGGAGTGACAATCAGCCCCAGCATTTT. It yields the protein CATRGSDNQPQHF.

This clonotype was observed many times. This chain joins TRBV10-3 and TRBJ2-5, with 7 nucleotides matching TRBD2. This CDR3 is 13 amino acids long. With V trimmed by 8 bases and J by 2 bases, 5 bases remained unmatched. Germline V gene data show CDR1 as ENHRY and CDR2 as SYGVKD. CDR3 nucleotides: TGTGCCATCGGGGAGGGAGCTCAAGAGACCCAGTACTTC. The encoded protein is CAIGEGAQETQYF.

This clonotype has a handful of counts. This chain links TRBV6-1 with TRBJ2-5, with 10 positions matching TRBD1. Losses at the gene ends were 6 bases for V and 1 base for J; bases not matched to a gene: 8. Per germline, CDR1 MNHNS and CDR2 SASEGT. CDR3 length: 16 amino acids. As DNA, the CDR3 is TGTGCCAGCAGGACCTCCCGGACAGGGGGCCAAGAGACCCAGTACTTC. Translated, it gives CASRTSRTGGQETQYF.

The table lists this clonotype with many counts. The chain carries TRBV6-1 and TRBJ1-4; a possible D gene is TRBD1 (6 bases). There are 14 residues in the CDR3. Germline CDR1 and CDR2: MNHNS and SASEGT. V dropped 7 bases and J dropped 8 bases, with 17 bases sitting between them. CDR3: CASKGQGRREKLFF. The CDR3 nucleotides read TGTGCCAGCAAAGGTCAGGGGCGGAGGGAAAAACTGTTTTTT.

This chain connects TRBV24-1 to TRBJ1-1; 9 bases align to TRBD1. J gave up 5 bases and V 7 bases, and 7 bases lay outside the gene matches. The CDR3 has 14 amino acids. From germline, CDR1 is KGHDR and CDR2 SFDVKD. CDR3 in DNA: TGTGCCACCAGCCAGACAGGGGGAAGGACTGAAGCTTTCTTT. Translating it yields CATSQTGGRTEAFF.

This clonotype was found many times. This sequence joins TRBV5-1 and TRBJ2-5; D is uncertain. From germline, CDR1 is SGHRS and CDR2 YFSETQ. V was pared by 0 bases and J by 2 bases, with 11 bases between. The CDR3 is 15 residues long. CDR3 loop: CASSLGYGQQETQYF. Written as DNA, the CDR3 is TGCGCCAGCAGCTTGGGCTATGGCCAACAAGAGACCCAGTACTTC.